Sequencing of this TCR beta chain was carried out in a study of vaccination effects on CD4 cells after COVID-19. Study summary: Supplemented with 9.5 to 10 IU/ml IL-2 and about 10 ug/ml peptides, a few million PBMC per well were kept in culture.

Overall study results and limits: Clones that were induced by infection or by vaccine showed marked contraction late after vaccination. In healthy vaccinees, only 1 of 255 vaccine-induced clones cross-reacted with common cold coronaviruses.

This clone was seen more than once but under ten times. Its antigen is unknown. One junction end does not reproduce the germline sequence, and a read error may be involved. Culture lasted about nine days before CD4+ T cell isolation. Of the BNT162b2 and mRNA-1273 vaccines, participants received two doses of one or the other. CDR3 length: 17 residues. Germline assignment: CDR1 SGHVS and CDR2 FNYEAQ. Measured with immunoSEQ multiplex PCR; TCRdb has only the in-frame clones, and not every one. This sample carries around 66,000 clones, around 74% of them seen once, and the ten largest clones take 2% to 2.5%.

This rearrangement joins TRBV7-6 to TRBJ2-1; TRBD2 matches 8 bases. The receptor comes from a human donor who received a COVID-19 vaccine. Sequenced here: CD4+ T cells from PBMCs cultured without peptide, sampled after COVID-19 vaccination. The CDR3: CASSEVVIAGTYNEQFF. DNA for the CDR3: TGTGCCAGCAGCGAAGTGGTAATAGCGGGGACCTACAACGAGCAGTTCTTC.